The 13 T cell receptor beta chains below all came from one sample that was sequenced in a study of shared clonotypes between healthy human individuals. Data came from immunoSEQ multiplex PCR; TCRdb stores just in-frame clones and leaves some out. The sample lists some 2.3 million clones; roughly 93% were seen once. The sequenced sample was naive CD4+ T cells from PBMCs. Subset denoted: CD45RA+ positively selected. The receptor set was obtained from a man aged 18 to 29 in good health. Some clones in this sample may be carry-over from other donors' samples.

The rearrangement links TRBV7-3 to TRBJ1-4, with 7 bases that match TRBD1. V lost 4 bases, J lost 8 bases, and 4 bases stayed unmatched. CDR3 size: 13 residues. CDR1 SGHTA and CDR2 FQGTGA come from the germline V gene. The chain's CDR3 is CASSSTQGEKLFF. The CDR3 DNA follows: TGTGCCAGCAGCTCCACACAGGGGGAAAAACTGTTTTTT.

The chain has TRBV9 and TRBJ2-3, with a weak D call TRBD2 (6 bases). CDR3 length equals 15 residues. Germline lookup yields CDR1 SGDLS and CDR2 YYNGEE. V was shortened by 3 bases and J by 4 bases, with 15 bases between the two germline ends. The CDR3 loop reads CASSGRASRADTQYF. The CDR3 DNA reads TGTGCCAGCAGCGGGAGGGCCTCAAGAGCAGATACGCAGTATTTT.

The V call is TRBV5-4, the J call TRBJ2-4; 7 bases are shared with TRBD1. The V gene end was trimmed by 2 bases and the J gene end by 3 bases; junction bases not matched to a gene: 8. Germline V gene sequence: CDR1 SGHNT, CDR2 YYREEE (reference sequence). The CDR3 length is 16 residues. CDR3 in DNA: TGTGCCAGCAGCTTTGGCCGACAGGGCGGCAAAAACATTCAGTACTTC. It is translated as CASSFGRQGGKNIQYF.

In its sample, this clone was seen once. This chain uses TRBV6-1 with TRBJ1-3; D is undetermined. V was pared by 4 bases and J by 1 base, with 8 bases between. CDR1 and CDR2 (germline): MNHNS, SASEGT. The CDR3 has 14 amino acids. The CDR3 DNA reads as TGTGCCAGCAGTGCCTACGAGTCTGGAAACACCATATATTTT. It is translated as CASSAYESGNTIYF.

The V and J genes are TRBV5-1 and TRBJ1-3, with D uncertain. The germline V gene encodes CDR1 SGHRS and CDR2 YFSETQ. The V end lost 1 base, the J end lost 2 bases, and 7 bases lay between the germline ends. The CDR3 is made up of 14 amino acids. The CDR3 coding sequence is TGCGCCAGCAGCTTGACAGTAACTGGAAACACCATATATTTT. This codes for CASSLTVTGNTIYF.

V usage is TRBV28 and J usage is TRBJ2-1; D remains ambiguous. The CDR3 runs 13 residues. V was cut by 6 bases and J by 2 bases, with 8 bases left in between. Per the germline V gene, CDR1 is MDHEN and CDR2 is SYDVKM. As DNA, the CDR3 is TGTGCCAGCAGGAACACAACCTACAATGAGCAGTTCTTC. Encoded protein: CASRNTTYNEQFF.

V usage is TRBV19 and J usage is TRBJ2-7, with unresolved D. This CDR3 contains 13 residues. Germline V lookup: CDR1 LNHDA, CDR2 SQIVND (reference sequence). V was trimmed by 11 bases and J by 5 bases, leaving 19 bases between them. The CDR3 DNA follows: TGTGCCCCCTACGATCCCCATGTCGACGAGCAGTACTTC. Its translation is CAPYDPHVDEQYF.

The chain links TRBV5-1 to TRBJ2-1, with 10 bases that match TRBD2. This CDR3 spans 16 amino acids. Germline V gene data show CDR1 as SGHRS and CDR2 as YFSETQ. Trimming cost V 0 bases and J 5 bases; bases outside gene matches: 5. Here the CDR3 DNA reads TGCGCCAGCAGCTTGGGGGCTAGCGGGAGCCACAATGAGCAGTTCTTC. It specifies CASSLGASGSHNEQFF.

The chain carries TRBV5-4 and TRBJ1-2; unclear D gene. The germline V gene encodes CDR1 SGHNT and CDR2 YYREEE (reference sequence). The CDR3 has 13 amino acids. Trimming removed 0 bases at V and 8 bases at J, with 11 bases between. CDR3: CASSLAGVGGYTF. In DNA, the CDR3 is TGTGCCAGCAGCTTGGCCGGGGTTGGGGGCTACACCTTC.

J is TRBJ2-5 and V is TRBV19; 9 bases align to TRBD1. The germline V gene encodes CDR1 LNHDA and CDR2 SQIVND (reference sequence). Germline trimming cut 4 bases from V and 4 bases from J; bases unmatched to any gene: 1. CDR3 length equals 13 residues. CDR3 in amino acids: CASSKTGGETQYF. CDR3 nucleotides: TGTGCCAGTAGTAAGACAGGGGGAGAGACCCAGTACTTC.

This chain uses TRBV6-6 with TRBJ1-4; 7 nucleotides align to TRBD1. V lost 5 bases to trimming and J lost 8 bases; unmatched junction nucleotides: 11. Looked up from germline, CDR1 is MNHNY and CDR2 is SVGAGI (reference sequence). The CDR3 totals 15 residues. CDR3 region: CASSPPRTGKEKLFF. The CDR3, as DNA: TGTGCCAGCAGTCCACCCCGGACAGGAAAAGAAAAACTGTTTTTT.

Note on this clone: Within the sample, other DNA sequences also encode this same CDR3. The rearrangement joins TRBV5-4 to TRBJ2-1, with D perhaps matching TRBD1 or TRBD2 (5 bases each). Trimming cost V 0 bases and J 8 bases, with 9 bases left between them. This CDR3 has 13 residues. Per germline, CDR1 SGHNT and CDR2 YYREEE (reference sequence). This chain's CDR3 is CASSLGQGDEQFF. For the CDR3, the DNA is TGTGCCAGCAGCTTGGGGCAGGGAGATGAGCAGTTCTTC.

The chain carries TRBV28 and TRBJ2-7; 11 bases fit TRBD1. J lost 6 bases, V lost 7 bases, and 14 bases had no gene match. The germline V gene has CDR1 MDHEN and CDR2 SYDVKM. CDR3 size: 16 residues. The CDR3 sequence: CASTHLGGTGGGEQYF. CDR3 coding DNA: TGTGCCAGCACCCATCTAGGCGGGACAGGGGGAGGCGAGCAGTACTTC.